This T cell receptor (beta chain) was sequenced in a study of OX40 agonist ivuxolimab in advanced cancers. Libraries were prepared by immunoSEQ multiplex PCR; TCRdb keeps only in-frame clonotypes and omits some of them. In the table there are about 90,000 clones, about 90% of which are singletons. The V end was cut by 2 bases, the J end by 0 bases, with 12 bases between. The germline gives CDR1 SGHRS, CDR2 YFSETQ. The CDR3 length is 16 residues. The sequence derives from an adult with an advanced solid tumor such as melanoma, head and neck, liver or kidney cancer. The rearrangement uses TRBV5-1 and TRBJ2-1, with TRBD1 as a possible D gene (5 bases). Here the sequenced sample was CD4+ or CD8+ T cells sorted from blood, taken in a trial of the OX40 agonist ivuxolimab. CDR3: CASSFQGGSSYNEQFF. For the CDR3, the DNA is TGCGCCAGCAGCTTCCAGGGCGGAAGCTCCTACAATGAGCAGTTCTTC. Filled out from reference TRBV5-1 and TRBJ2-1, the complete variable domain reads KAGVTQTPRYLIKTRGQQVTLSCSPISGHRSVSWYQQTPGQGLQFLFEYFSETQRNKGNFPGRFSGRQFSNSRSEMNVSTLELGDSALYLCASSFQGGSSYNEQFFGPGTRLTVL.